Below, 4 T cell receptor beta chains from the same sample are listed, as sequenced in a study of T cells expressing NK-cell markers. TCRdb reworked the 5' RACE reads into one entry per CDR3 protein, no DNA. The sample totals fewer than 400,000 distinct CDR3 sequences; its top ten clones hold roughly 5.2%. Sequencing input: blood T cells: a sorted CD56 or NKG2C T cell subset, CD4+ or CD8+ T cells, or bulk PBMC T cells (not recorded which). These receptors were collected from a man aged 18-69 years in good health.

V and J are TRBV6-1 and TRBJ1-4. Germline V gene data show CDR1 as MNHNS and CDR2 as SASEGT. This CDR3 spans 15 amino acids. Here the CDR3 reads CASRTASDDNEKLFF.

V and J are TRBV18 and TRBJ2-7. The CDR3 has 14 residues. Germline assignment: CDR1 KGHSH and CDR2 LQKENI. The chain's CDR3 is CASSPDAILYEQYF.

This chain joins TRBV5-1 and TRBJ2-5; TCRdb's assignment of TRBD1 cannot be checked, as there is no DNA. This CDR3 spans 14 amino acids. Germline V gene lookup returns CDR1 SGHRS and CDR2 YFSETQ. This CDR3 reads CASRAREDRETQYF.

The chain couples TRBV11-2 to TRBJ2-1; TCRdb proposes TRBD1, but this gene call is untestable without DNA. This CDR3 spans 16 amino acids. Per germline, CDR1 SGHAT and CDR2 FQNNGV. The CDR3 reads CASSWGQGHSYNEQFF.